This TCR beta chain appears in the sequencing data of a study of cytomegalovirus exposure and HLA in healthy donors. The method was immunoSEQ multiplex PCR; TCRdb's version includes in-frame clones alone and lacks a portion of them. The data show over 130,000 clones, more than 85% seen once. Per the germline V gene, CDR1 is SGHAT and CDR2 is FQNNGV. V lost 4 bases, J lost 3 bases, and 13 bases lay in between. The CDR3 totals 14 residues. The chain recombines TRBV11-2 with TRBJ2-7; possible D gene TRBD1, 6 bases. The TCR originated in a man aged 18 to 30 in good health and CMV-seropositive. Sequencing was performed on PBMCs. The CDR3 DNA is TGTGCCAGCAGCTCCCCGAGGGGGTTCTACGAGCAGTACTTC. Amino acid sequence: CASSSPRGFYEQYF.